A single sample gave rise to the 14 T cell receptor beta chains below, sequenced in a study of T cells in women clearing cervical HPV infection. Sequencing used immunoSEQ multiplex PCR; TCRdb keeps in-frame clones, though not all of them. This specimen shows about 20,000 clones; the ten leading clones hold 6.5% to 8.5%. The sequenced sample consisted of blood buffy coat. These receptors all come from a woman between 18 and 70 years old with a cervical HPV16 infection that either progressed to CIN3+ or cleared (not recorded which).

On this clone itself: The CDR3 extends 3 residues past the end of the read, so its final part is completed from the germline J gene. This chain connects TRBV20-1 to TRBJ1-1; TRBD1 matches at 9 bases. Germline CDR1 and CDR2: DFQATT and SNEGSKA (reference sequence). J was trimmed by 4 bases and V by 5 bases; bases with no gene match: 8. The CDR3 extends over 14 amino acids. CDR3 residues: CSASRDRDLTEAFF. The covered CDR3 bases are TGCAGTGCTTCGAGGGACAGGGACCTCACTGAA.

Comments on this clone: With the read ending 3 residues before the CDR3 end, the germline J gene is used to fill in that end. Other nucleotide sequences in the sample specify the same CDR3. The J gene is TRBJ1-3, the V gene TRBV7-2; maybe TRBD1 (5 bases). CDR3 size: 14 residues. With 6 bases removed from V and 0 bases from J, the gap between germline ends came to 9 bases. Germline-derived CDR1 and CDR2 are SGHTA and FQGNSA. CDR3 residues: CASSSDSSGNTIYF. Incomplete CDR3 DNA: TGTGCCAGCAGTTCTGACAGCTCTGGAAACACC.

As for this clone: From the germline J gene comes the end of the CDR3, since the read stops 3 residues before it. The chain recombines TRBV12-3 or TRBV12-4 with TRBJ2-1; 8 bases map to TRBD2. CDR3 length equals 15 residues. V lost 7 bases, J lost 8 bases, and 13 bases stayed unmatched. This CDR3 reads CASTFSGAGAYEQFF. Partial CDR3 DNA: TGTGCCAGCACCTTCTCAGGAGCGGGAGCTTATGAG.

The CDR3 DNA, read in part, is TGTGCCAGCAGCTTGACAGGGGAACCCCAAGAGACC. Translated, it gives CASSLTGEPQET. The CDR3, in full, reads CASSLTGEPQETQYF. The chain is built from TRBV11-2 and TRBJ2-5; 8 bases fit TRBD1. The CDR3 goes on 3 residues after the read ends, and that part is filled in from the germline J gene. The germline V gene has CDR1 SGHAT and CDR2 FQNNGV. CDR3 length equals 15 residues. V lost 3 bases and J lost 1; bases outside the gene matches: 4.

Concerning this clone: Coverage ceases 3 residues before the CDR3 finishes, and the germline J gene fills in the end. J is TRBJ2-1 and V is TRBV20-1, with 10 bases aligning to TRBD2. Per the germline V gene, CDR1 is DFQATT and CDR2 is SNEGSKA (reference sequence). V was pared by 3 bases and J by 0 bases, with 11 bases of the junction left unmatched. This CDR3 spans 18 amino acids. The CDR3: CSARHTSGTLSSYNEQFF. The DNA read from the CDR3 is TGCAGTGCTAGGCATACTAGCGGGACTTTGAGCTCCTACAATGAG.

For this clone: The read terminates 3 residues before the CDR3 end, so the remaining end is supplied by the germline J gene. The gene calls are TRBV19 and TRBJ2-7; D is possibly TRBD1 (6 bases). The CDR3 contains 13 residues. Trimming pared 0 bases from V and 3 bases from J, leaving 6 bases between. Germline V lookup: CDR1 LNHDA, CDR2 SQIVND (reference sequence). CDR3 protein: CASSIEGGYEQYF. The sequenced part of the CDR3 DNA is TGTGCCAGTAGTATAGAAGGGGGCTACGAG.

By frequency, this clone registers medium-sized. CDR3 DNA (partial): TGTGCCAGCAGAGACAGGGGGTATTTCGATGAG. Amino acids: CASRDRGYFDE. The whole CDR3 protein reads CASRDRGYFDEQFF. The chain is built from TRBV2 and TRBJ2-1; the match to TRBD1 covers 9 bases. The read comes to an end 3 residues before the CDR3 does, leaving the germline J gene to fill in the end. The V segment lost 6 bases and the J segment 8 bases; nucleotides outside the gene matches: 8. Germline assignment: CDR1 SNHLY and CDR2 FYNNEI. This CDR3 is 14 amino acids long.

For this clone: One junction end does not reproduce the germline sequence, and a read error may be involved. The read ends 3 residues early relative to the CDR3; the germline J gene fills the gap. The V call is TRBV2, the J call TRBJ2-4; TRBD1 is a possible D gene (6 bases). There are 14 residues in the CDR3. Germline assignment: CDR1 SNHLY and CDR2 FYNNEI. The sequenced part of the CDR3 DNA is TGTGCCGGCAGTGAGCTCAGGGGCCAAAACATT. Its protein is CAGSELRGQNI. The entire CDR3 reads CAGSELRGQNIQYF.

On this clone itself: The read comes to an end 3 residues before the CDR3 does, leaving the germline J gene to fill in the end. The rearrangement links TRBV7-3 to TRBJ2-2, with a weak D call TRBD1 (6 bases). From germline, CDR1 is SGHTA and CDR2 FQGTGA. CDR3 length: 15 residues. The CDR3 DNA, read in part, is TGTGCCAGCAGCTCCAGGACAGCCTATAATTCACCG. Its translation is CASSSRTAYNSP. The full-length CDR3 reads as CASSSRTAYNSPLFF. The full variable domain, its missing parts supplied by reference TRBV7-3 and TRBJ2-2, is GAGVSQTPSNKVTEKGKYVELRCDPISGHTALYWYRQSLGQGPEFLIYFQGTGAADDSGLPNDRFFAVRPEGSVSTLKIQRTERGDSAVYLCASSSRTAYNSPLFFGEGSRLTVL.

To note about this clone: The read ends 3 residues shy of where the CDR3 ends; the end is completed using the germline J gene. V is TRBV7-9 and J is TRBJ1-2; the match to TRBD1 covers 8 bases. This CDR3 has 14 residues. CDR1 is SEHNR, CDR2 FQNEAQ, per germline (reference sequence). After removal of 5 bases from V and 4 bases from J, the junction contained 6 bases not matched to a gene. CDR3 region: CASSIRGQSYGYTF. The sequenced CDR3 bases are TGTGCCAGCAGCATCAGGGGGCAGAGCTATGGC.

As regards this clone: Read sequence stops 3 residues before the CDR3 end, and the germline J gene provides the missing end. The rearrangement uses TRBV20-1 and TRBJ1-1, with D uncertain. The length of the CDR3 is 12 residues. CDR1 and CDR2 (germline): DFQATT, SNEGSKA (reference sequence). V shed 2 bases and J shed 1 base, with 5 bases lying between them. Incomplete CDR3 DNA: TGCAGTGCTAGAAAACAGAACACTGAA. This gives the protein CSARKQNTE. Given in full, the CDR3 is CSARKQNTEAFF.

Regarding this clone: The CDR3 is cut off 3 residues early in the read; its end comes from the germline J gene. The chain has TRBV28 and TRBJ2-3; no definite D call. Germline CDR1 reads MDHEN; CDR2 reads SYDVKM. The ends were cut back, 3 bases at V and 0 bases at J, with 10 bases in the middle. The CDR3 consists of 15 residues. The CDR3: CASSLGPASTDTQYF. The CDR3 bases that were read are TGTGCCAGCAGTTTGGGCCCAGCTAGCACAGATACG.

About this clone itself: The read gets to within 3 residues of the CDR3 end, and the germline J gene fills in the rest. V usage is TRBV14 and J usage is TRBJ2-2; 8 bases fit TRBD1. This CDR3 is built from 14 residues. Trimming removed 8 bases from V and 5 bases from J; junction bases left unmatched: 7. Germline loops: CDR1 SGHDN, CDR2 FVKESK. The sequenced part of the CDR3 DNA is TGTGCCAGCCGACAGGGGACGACTACCGGGGAG. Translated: CASRQGTTTGE. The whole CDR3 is CASRQGTTTGELFF.

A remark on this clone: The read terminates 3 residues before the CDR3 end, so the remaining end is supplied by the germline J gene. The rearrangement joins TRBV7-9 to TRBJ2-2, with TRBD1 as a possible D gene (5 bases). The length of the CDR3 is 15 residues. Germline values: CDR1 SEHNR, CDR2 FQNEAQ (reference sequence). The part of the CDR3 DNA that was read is TGTGCCAGCAGCTTAGCACCAGCTGGGGCCAACGTG. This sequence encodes CASSLAPAGANV. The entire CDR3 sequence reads CASSLAPAGANVLFF.